This T cell receptor (beta chain) was identified in a study of T cells in Graves' hyperthyroidism and ophthalmopathy (dated by TCRdb to between 2017 and 2020). Study-level background: Peripheral blood was sampled at the time of initial diagnosis, prior to any treatment. To identify TCR V-J signatures that set the groups apart, the researchers used a discovery cohort of about a hundred patients, made up of 43 with Graves' ophthalmopathy and about 60 with stable Graves' hyperthyroidism. The 75 to 100 discovery patients were randomly split 7:3 into training and test sets. Whether ophthalmopathy could be predicted prospectively was tested in an independent validation cohort made up of roughly 20 hyperthyroidism patients plus 17 patients who later progressed to ophthalmopathy. Once sampling was done, hyperthyroidism patients were given methimazole at a starting dose of 30 mg daily, whereas ophthalmopathy patients were given high-dose intravenous methylprednisolone. Thyroid tissue and blood T-cell repertoires from roughly six Graves' hyperthyroidism patients were also compared in the study. The paper reports TCR Vbeta CDR3 sequencing of some 140 peripheral blood samples: 40 to 45 ophthalmopathy, fewer than 80 hyperthyroidism and approximately 17 progressor patients. Study-wide conclusions, independent of this receptor: Blood samples also contained most of the expanded thyroid clonotypes (frequency above 0.001), which suggests that blood repertoires may reflect thyroid immune responses. No statistical method was used to set the sample size in advance, and investigators knew the group allocation. In validation, progression to ophthalmopathy was predicted by the model with nearly 71% sensitivity and 72.22% specificity, a median of around 6.5 months before onset. In cross-validation, a model built on a 13 V-J signature told ophthalmopathy apart from stable hyperthyroidism with approximately 90% sensitivity and 81% to 82% specificity, and in testing the same model reached 80%/75%.

This clonotype was seen many times. Its recognized antigen is unknown. No base qualities exist here, and no much larger clone lies one base off it. Stable Graves' hyperthyroidism was defined as no progression to ophthalmopathy during 18 months of follow-up. Hyperthyroidism patients were aged 18 to 65 years and newly diagnosed, with disease duration of less than 2 months. Patients with uncontrolled infections, other autoimmune diseases, pregnancy or lactation were excluded. Diagnoses relied on clinical symptoms, serum thyroxine and TRAb, thyroid ultrasound and orbital computed tomography. PBMCs were isolated from 8 to 10 ml of fresh peripheral blood by Ficoll-Paque density gradient centrifugation. Trizol reagent was used to extract total RNA, and RNA quality was then checked on an Agilent 2100 Bioanalyzer. The CDR3 starts with the cysteine, ends with the phenylalanine, and has 12 residues. The kept DNA is CDR3 alone, 36 bases in frame from the first base. As encoded in the germline V gene, CDR1 is LGHNT while CDR2 is FRNRAP. The germline ends are 3 bases apart after V is trimmed by 3 bases and J by 2 bases.

Amplification of TCR beta CDR3 regions was carried out from RNA transcripts. For the first round of RT-PCR on the TCR CDR3, the HTBI primer set was used together with the Qiagen OneStep RT-PCR kit. The libraries were constructed in a second round of multiplex PCR and then size-selected and purified. Sequencing of the libraries was done on an Illumina HiSeq2000 using paired-end 100 bp reads. The study's processing was this. SOAPnuke was used to process the raw data, removing reads that contained adapters or uncalled bases, had a mean Phred below 15, or lacked an exact match to the constant primer or identifier. High-quality paired reads were merged using COPE v1.2.5, and each unique nucleotide sequence was defined as a clonotype. MiTCR v1.1 was used to align the clonotypes against IMGT TRBV, TRBD and TRBJ reference segments. The analysis included only V-J combinations with a frequency above 0.0001, which together covered more than 98% of the repertoires. The TCS score was defined as F50 (clonal expansion) divided by E x V (chaos), with BLOSUM62-based TCRdist calculated between CDR3 peptides within each V-J. Welch's t-statistics and random forest reduced fewer than 600 V-J features to 13, which were used in a naive Bayes classifier (R e1071). Using fastp trimming at Q25 and MiXCR clonotype assembly, TCRdb reanalyzed the public sequencing data and kept in-frame beta chains. Merged by CDR3 protein, the rows form single entries marked with the most common genes and DNA. These V and J calls rely on TCRdb rather than the paper's analysis. The sample profile shows about 500,000 distinct CDR3 sequences; about a sixth of them were found once. In total, the top ten clones hold about 17% of the sample.

The chain was built from TRBV12-5 and TRBJ2-3; no D segment can be confidently identified. Sequenced input: blood. This clonotype was obtained from a woman in her late teens or twenties with Graves' hyperthyroidism. The DNA is as follows: TGTGCTAGTGGTTTAGACACAGATACGCAGTATTTT. This encodes CASGLDTDTQYF.